A selection of T cell receptor beta chains follows, all from one sample in a study of blood T cell repertoires in COVID-19. Clones were read by immunoSEQ multiplex PCR, and TCRdb kept only the in-frame ones, dropping some. The profile shows 400,000 to 450,000 clones, about 91% of them singletons. The source material was peripheral blood. The source is a woman in her 50s with COVID-19, enrolled during active disease. CDR3s include the opening cysteine and the closing phenylalanine or tryptophan. Each record gives: D gene, V gene, J gene, clone size, CDR3 DNA, CDR3 protein. A D gene is named only where the DNA matches it firmly. Clone sizes are given selectively: once, few, many, or a class where the clone is expanded.

D: -
V: TRBV28
J: TRBJ1-2
size: -
DNA: TGTGCCAGCAGTTTCGGCAGGGTTAACTATGGCTACACCTTC
CDR3: CASSFGRVNYGYTF

D: -
V: TRBV15
J: TRBJ2-5
size: -
DNA: TGTGCCTACGGGGAGGAGGGGACCCAGTACTTC
CDR3: CAYGEEGTQYF

D: TRBD1
V: TRBV24-1
J: TRBJ1-2
size: once
DNA: TGTGCCACCAGTGGAGGGACAGGGGGGATCTATGGCTACACCTTC
CDR3: CATSGGTGGIYGYTF

D: -
V: TRBV24-1
J: TRBJ2-4
size: once
DNA: TGTGCCACCAGTCAACAAAGACAGAGCAAAAACATTCAGTACTTC
CDR3: CATSQQRQSKNIQYF

D: TRBD2
V: TRBV5-1
J: TRBJ2-1
size: -
DNA: TGCGCCAGCAAGAACGGCGGGAGCTCCTACAATGAGCAGTTCTTC
CDR3: CASKNGGSSYNEQFF

D: TRBD1
V: TRBV6-5
J: TRBJ2-3
size: -
DNA: TGTGCCAGCAGCTCCGACAGGGGACTGTATTTT
CDR3: CASSSDRGLYF

D: -
V: TRBV6-5
J: TRBJ1-3
size: -
DNA: TGTGCCAGCAGCTCCCTTCAGTCTGGAAACACCATATATTTT
CDR3: CASSSLQSGNTIYF

D: TRBD1
V: TRBV6-5
J: TRBJ1-2
size: -
DNA: TGTGCCAGCAAGGGGGACAGGGGGGTATATGGCTACACCTTC
CDR3: CASKGDRGVYGYTF

D: -
V: TRBV6-5
J: TRBJ1-4
size: -
DNA: TGTGCCAGCAGTTTAAACAGGGCTACCTTTGAAAAACTGTTTTTT
CDR3: CASSLNRATFEKLFF

D: TRBD1
V: TRBV24-1
J: TRBJ2-7
size: -
DNA: TGTGCCACCAGTGATTCCGACAGGGCCCACGAGCAGTACTTC
CDR3: CATSDSDRAHEQYF

D: -
V: TRBV18
J: TRBJ1-2
size: -
DNA: TGTGCCAGCTCACCAGAGGGGGACTATGGCTACACCTTC
CDR3: CASSPEGDYGYTF

D: TRBD2
V: TRBV13
J: TRBJ2-7
size: -
DNA: TGTGCCAGCAGCTCAGGGACTAGCGGCCCCTACGAGCAGTACTTC
CDR3: CASSSGTSGPYEQYF

D: TRBD1
V: TRBV27
J: TRBJ1-5
size: -
DNA: TGTGCCAGCAGCAGTCAGGGGGCCGACAATCAGCCCCAGCATTTT
CDR3: CASSSQGADNQPQHF

D: -
V: TRBV30
J: TRBJ2-3
size: -
DNA: TGTGCCTGGTCCCGGTTCGGTGGAGATACGCAGTATTTT
CDR3: CAWSRFGGDTQYF

D: -
V: TRBV2
J: TRBJ1-5
size: once
DNA: TGTGCCAGCAGACCCGGGACGGCGGGGCAGCCCCAGCATTTT
CDR3: CASRPGTAGQPQHF

D: -
V: TRBV19
J: TRBJ2-7
size: once
DNA: TGTGCCAGCGCCCCCCGGGGAGCTACCTACGAGCAGTACTTC
CDR3: CASAPRGATYEQYF

D: -
V: TRBV27
J: TRBJ2-4
size: -
DNA: TGTGCCAGCAGTTTATCGGGGCTAGCCAAAAACATTCAGTACTTC
CDR3: CASSLSGLAKNIQYF

D: TRBD2
V: TRBV3-1/TRBV3-2
J: TRBJ2-5
size: -
DNA: TGTGCCAGCAGCCAAGATAGCGGGGGGGCGTGGGAGACCCAGTACTTC
CDR3: CASSQDSGGAWETQYF

D: -
V: TRBV19
J: TRBJ1-1
size: once
DNA: TGTGCCAGTAGTATCGACAGGTGGAACACTGAAGCTTTCTTT
CDR3: CASSIDRWNTEAFF

D: -
V: TRBV4-1
J: TRBJ2-3
size: once
DNA: TGCGCCAGCAGCCAAACAGGGAAGCTCACAGATACGCAGTATTTT
CDR3: CASSQTGKLTDTQYF

D: -
V: TRBV30
J: TRBJ1-2
size: -
DNA: TGTGCCTGGAGTGTACGCAGGGGTGGATATGGCTACACCTTC
CDR3: CAWSVRRGGYGYTF

D: TRBD1
V: TRBV30
J: TRBJ1-1
size: -
DNA: TGTGCCTGGGCCCCGGACAGGGACACTGAAGCTTTCTTT
CDR3: CAWAPDRDTEAFF

D: TRBD2
V: TRBV9
J: TRBJ2-3
size: -
DNA: TGTGCCAGCAGCGAGCTGGCGGGGGGGCGGGCAGATACGCAGTATTTT
CDR3: CASSELAGGRADTQYF

D: -
V: TRBV3-1/TRBV3-2
J: TRBJ1-6
size: -
DNA: TGTGCCAGCAGCCAAGACTGGGCCACTAATTCACCCCTCCACTTT
CDR3: CASSQDWATNSPLHF

D: TRBD1
V: TRBV5-6
J: TRBJ2-7
size: -
DNA: TGTGCCAGCAGTACCGGGACAGCGTTCTCCTACGAGCAGTACTTC
CDR3: CASSTGTAFSYEQYF

D: TRBD2
V: TRBV4-1
J: TRBJ2-5
size: -
DNA: TGCGCCAGCAGCCTCGGCGGGGGTGAGACCCAGTACTTC
CDR3: CASSLGGGETQYF

D: -
V: TRBV3-1/TRBV3-2
J: TRBJ1-1
size: -
DNA: TGTGCCAGCAGCCAAGGTCGGGACACTGAAGCTTTCTTT
CDR3: CASSQGRDTEAFF

D: -
V: TRBV30
J: TRBJ1-5
size: -
DNA: TGTGCCTGGAGGACGAGCAGGGGACCCCTCCTATGGACCCAGCATTTT
CDR3: CAWRTSRGPLLWTQHF

D: TRBD2
V: TRBV5-5
J: TRBJ2-2
size: -
DNA: TGTGCCAGCAGCTACGGACTAGCGGGGGGTCCGAACACCGGGGAGCTGTTTTTT
CDR3: CASSYGLAGGPNTGELFF

D: -
V: TRBV7-9
J: TRBJ2-3
size: -
DNA: TGTGCCAGCAGCCCATTCACAGATACGCAGTATTTT
CDR3: CASSPFTDTQYF

D: TRBD1
V: TRBV6-5
J: TRBJ1-2
size: -
DNA: TGTGCCAGCAGTTACTCGGGACAGGGTGCGGGGTACACCTTC
CDR3: CASSYSGQGAGYTF

D: -
V: TRBV5-1
J: TRBJ1-3
size: -
DNA: TGCGCCAGCAGCTTGGAGGGGGTCGGCTCTGGAAACACCATATATTTT
CDR3: CASSLEGVGSGNTIYF

D: -
V: TRBV3-1/TRBV3-2
J: TRBJ2-3
size: -
DNA: TGTGCCAGCAGCCCCCCGGGAATTTTAGATACGCAGTATTTT
CDR3: CASSPPGILDTQYF

D: -
V: TRBV30
J: TRBJ2-3
size: -
DNA: TGTGCCTGGAGTGCATCGGGAGTTGAAACAGATACGCAGTATTTT
CDR3: CAWSASGVETDTQYF

D: TRBD2
V: TRBV27
J: TRBJ2-1
size: -
DNA: TGTGCCAGCAGTTTATCTAGCGGGGACGGCGATGAGCAGTTCTTC
CDR3: CASSLSSGDGDEQFF

D: TRBD1
V: TRBV28
J: TRBJ1-2
size: -
DNA: TGTGCCATCCGACAGGGATTAGCTAACTATGGCTACACCTTC
CDR3: CAIRQGLANYGYTF

D: -
V: TRBV6-1
J: TRBJ1-3
size: -
DNA: TGTGCCAGCAGTGAACTTACAGTCTCTGGAAACACCATATATTTT
CDR3: CASSELTVSGNTIYF

D: -
V: TRBV6-5
J: TRBJ1-2
size: -
DNA: TGTGCCAGCAGTTATCAACAGGGTGACTATGGCTACACCTTC
CDR3: CASSYQQGDYGYTF

D: TRBD2
V: TRBV15
J: TRBJ2-3
size: -
DNA: TGTGCCACCAGCAGAGACCGCAACAGGGCGGGGGGGCAGTATTTT
CDR3: CATSRDRNRAGGQYF

D: -
V: TRBV7-9
J: TRBJ1-1
size: -
DNA: TGTGCCAGCAGCATAAACACACCGGGGGGCACTGAAGCTTTCTTT
CDR3: CASSINTPGGTEAFF

D: -
V: TRBV19
J: TRBJ1-5
size: -
DNA: TGTGCCAGTAGTATACGTGTAGTGGGGGCCGGCCTAGGTCAGCCCCAGCATTTT
CDR3: CASSIRVVGAGLGQPQHF

D: -
V: TRBV19
J: TRBJ2-1
size: -
DNA: TGTGCCAGTAGTATCTTGGCGGGCCACAATGAGCAGTTCTTC
CDR3: CASSILAGHNEQFF

D: -
V: TRBV5-4
J: TRBJ2-7
size: few
DNA: TGTGCCAGCGCCGGACAAAAGGACGAGCAGTACTTC
CDR3: CASAGQKDEQYF

D: TRBD1
V: TRBV4-1
J: TRBJ2-7
size: -
DNA: TGCGCCAGCAGCCTCGGACAGGGGGACTTAGGCTACGAGCAGTACTTC
CDR3: CASSLGQGDLGYEQYF

D: -
V: TRBV12-3/TRBV12-4
J: TRBJ2-4
size: -
DNA: TGTGCCAGCAGTTTCGGGGGAGGCAACATTCAGTACTTC
CDR3: CASSFGGGNIQYF

D: -
V: TRBV9
J: TRBJ1-3
size: -
DNA: TGTGCCAGCAGCGGGGAGGACGATAGCTACTCTGGAAACACCATATATTTT
CDR3: CASSGEDDSYSGNTIYF

D: -
V: TRBV28
J: TRBJ1-5
size: -
DNA: TGTGCCAGCAGTCCTCTCGGGTATCAGCCCCAGCATTTT
CDR3: CASSPLGYQPQHF

D: -
V: TRBV6-1
J: TRBJ1-1
size: -
DNA: TGTGCCAGCAGTGAAGTTTTCGCCGGTCCCGCTGAAGCTTTCTTT
CDR3: CASSEVFAGPAEAFF

D: -
V: TRBV11-2
J: TRBJ2-2
size: -
DNA: TGTGCCAGCAGTTCCCCTACAGTGCGGGCCGGGGAGCTGTTTTTT
CDR3: CASSSPTVRAGELFF

D: -
V: TRBV5-1
J: TRBJ1-1
size: few
DNA: TGCGCCAGCACCAGGACGCAGGGAATGAACACTGAAGCTTTCTTT
CDR3: CASTRTQGMNTEAFF

D: -
V: TRBV6-2/TRBV6-3
J: TRBJ2-7
size: -
DNA: TGTGCCAGCAGTTACGACCGGGAAACCTACGAGCAGTACTTC
CDR3: CASSYDRETYEQYF

D: -
V: TRBV6-5
J: TRBJ2-4
size: -
DNA: TGTGCCAGCAGAGCCTACTCAGGGGAGTCAAACATTCAGTACTTC
CDR3: CASRAYSGESNIQYF

D: -
V: TRBV5-4
J: TRBJ2-7
size: -
DNA: TGTGCCAGCAGCGGGGGCCAGGGTGGATACGAGCAGTACTTC
CDR3: CASSGGQGGYEQYF

D: -
V: TRBV4-2
J: TRBJ1-1
size: -
DNA: TGTGCCAGCAGCCAAGTCTCTACATCCGGGACATGGGCTTTCTTT
CDR3: CASSQVSTSGTWAFF

D: TRBD1
V: TRBV18
J: TRBJ1-2
size: once
DNA: TGTGCCAGCTCCCCCAACCCGGAGACAGGGGATGGCTACACCTTC
CDR3: CASSPNPETGDGYTF